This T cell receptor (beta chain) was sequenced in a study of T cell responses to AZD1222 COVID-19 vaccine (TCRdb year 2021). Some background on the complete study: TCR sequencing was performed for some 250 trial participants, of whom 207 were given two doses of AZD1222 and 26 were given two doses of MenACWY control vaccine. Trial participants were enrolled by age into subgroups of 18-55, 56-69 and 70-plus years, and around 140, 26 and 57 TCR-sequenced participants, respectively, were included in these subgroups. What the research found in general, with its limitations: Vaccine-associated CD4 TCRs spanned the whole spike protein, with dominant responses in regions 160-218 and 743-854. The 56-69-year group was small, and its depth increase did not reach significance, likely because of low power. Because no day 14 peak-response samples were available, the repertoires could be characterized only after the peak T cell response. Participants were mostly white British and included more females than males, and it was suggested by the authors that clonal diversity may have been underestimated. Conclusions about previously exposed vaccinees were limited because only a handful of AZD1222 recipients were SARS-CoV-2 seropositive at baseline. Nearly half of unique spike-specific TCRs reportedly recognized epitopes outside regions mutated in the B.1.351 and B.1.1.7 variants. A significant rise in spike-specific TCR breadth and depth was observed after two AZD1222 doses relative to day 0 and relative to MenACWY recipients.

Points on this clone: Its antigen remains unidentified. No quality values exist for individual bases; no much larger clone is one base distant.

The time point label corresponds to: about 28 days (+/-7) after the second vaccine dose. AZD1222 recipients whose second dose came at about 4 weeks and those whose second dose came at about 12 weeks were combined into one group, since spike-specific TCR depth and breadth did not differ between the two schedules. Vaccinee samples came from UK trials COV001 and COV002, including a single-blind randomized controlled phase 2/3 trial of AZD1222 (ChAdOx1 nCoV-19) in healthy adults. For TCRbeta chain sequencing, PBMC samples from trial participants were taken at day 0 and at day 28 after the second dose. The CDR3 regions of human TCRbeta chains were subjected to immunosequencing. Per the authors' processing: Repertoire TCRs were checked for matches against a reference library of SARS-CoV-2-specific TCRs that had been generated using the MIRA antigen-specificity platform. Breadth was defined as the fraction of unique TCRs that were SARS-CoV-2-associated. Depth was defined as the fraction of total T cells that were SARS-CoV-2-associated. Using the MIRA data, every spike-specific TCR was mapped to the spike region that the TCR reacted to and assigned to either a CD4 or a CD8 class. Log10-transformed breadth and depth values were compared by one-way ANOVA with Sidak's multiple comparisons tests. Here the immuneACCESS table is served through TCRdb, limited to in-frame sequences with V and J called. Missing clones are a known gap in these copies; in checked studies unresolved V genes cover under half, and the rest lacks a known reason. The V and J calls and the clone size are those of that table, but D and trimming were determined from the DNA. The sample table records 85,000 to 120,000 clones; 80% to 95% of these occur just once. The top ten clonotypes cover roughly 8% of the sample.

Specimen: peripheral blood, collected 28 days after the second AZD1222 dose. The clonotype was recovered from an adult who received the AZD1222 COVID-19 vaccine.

This receptor has the CDR3 CAWSFGGHSNQPQHF. The DNA reads TGTGCCTGGAGCTTCGGGGGGCATAGCAATCAGCCCCAGCATTTT. The rearranged chain carries TRBV30 and TRBJ1-5, and possibly TRBD1, on 6 matching bases. The CDR3, from cysteine to phenylalanine, totals 15 residues. Just CDR3 DNA is preserved here, 45 bases in frame from base 1. The germline V gene encodes CDR1 GTSNPN and CDR2 SVGIG (reference sequence). Trimming removed 3 bases from V and 0 bases from J, leaving 12 bases between the germline ends.